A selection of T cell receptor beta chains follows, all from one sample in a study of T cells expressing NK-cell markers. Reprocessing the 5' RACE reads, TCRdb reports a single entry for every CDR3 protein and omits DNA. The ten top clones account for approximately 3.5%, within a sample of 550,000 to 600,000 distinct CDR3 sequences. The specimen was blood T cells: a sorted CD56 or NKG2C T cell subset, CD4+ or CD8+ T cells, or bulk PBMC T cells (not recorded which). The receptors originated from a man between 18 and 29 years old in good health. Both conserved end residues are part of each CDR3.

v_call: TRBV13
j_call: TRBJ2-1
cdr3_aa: CASSLPGLAGGEQFF

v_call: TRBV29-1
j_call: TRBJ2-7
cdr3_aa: CSVTGDSLYEQYF

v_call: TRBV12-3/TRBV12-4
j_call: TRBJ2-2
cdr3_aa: CASRFAGVGTGELFF

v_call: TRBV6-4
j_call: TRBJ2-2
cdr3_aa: CASSFEGTLNTGELFF

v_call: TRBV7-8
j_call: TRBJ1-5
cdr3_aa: CASSGNRGRRGNQPQHF

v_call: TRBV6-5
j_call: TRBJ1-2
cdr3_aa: CASSYTRTTYGYTF

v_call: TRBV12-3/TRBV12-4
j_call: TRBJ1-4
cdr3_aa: CASSLRGRGEKLFF

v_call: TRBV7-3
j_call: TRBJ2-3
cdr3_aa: CASSLQGTFTDTQYF

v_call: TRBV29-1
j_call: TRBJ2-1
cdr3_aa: CSSLGQGDYNEQFF

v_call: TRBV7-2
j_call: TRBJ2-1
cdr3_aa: CASSIRQLPSYNEQFF

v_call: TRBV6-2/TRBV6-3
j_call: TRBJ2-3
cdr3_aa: CASSPLADTQYF

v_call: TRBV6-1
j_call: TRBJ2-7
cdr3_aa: CASGPASGRAGEQYF

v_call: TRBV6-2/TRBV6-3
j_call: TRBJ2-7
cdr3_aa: CASSFQAENSEQYF

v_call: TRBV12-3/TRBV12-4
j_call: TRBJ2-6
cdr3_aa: CAIQEQGQGRSGANVLTF

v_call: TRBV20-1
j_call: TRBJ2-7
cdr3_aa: CSAKNLAGAAYEQYF

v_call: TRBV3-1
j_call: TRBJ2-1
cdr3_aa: CASSQGPAPSEQFF

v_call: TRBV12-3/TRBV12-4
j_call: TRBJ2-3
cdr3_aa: CASSLSGSKVDTQYF

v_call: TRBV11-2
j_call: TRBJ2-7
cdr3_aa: CASSLMGPGSSYEQYF

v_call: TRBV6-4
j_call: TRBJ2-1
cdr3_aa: CASSEGQGAYNEQFF

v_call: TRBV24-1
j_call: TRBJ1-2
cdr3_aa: CATSDLNGYTF

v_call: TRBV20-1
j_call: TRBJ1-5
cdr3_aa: CSAIRTGNNQPQHF

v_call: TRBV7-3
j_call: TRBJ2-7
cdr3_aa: CASSLTAGTGSEQYF

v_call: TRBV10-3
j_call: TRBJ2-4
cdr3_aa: CATGIAELAKNIQYF

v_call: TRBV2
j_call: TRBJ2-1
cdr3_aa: CASSESTGWRFF

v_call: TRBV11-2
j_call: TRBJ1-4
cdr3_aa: CASSLDGGNEKLFF

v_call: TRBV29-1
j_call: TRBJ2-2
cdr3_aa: CSHVTQAGELFF

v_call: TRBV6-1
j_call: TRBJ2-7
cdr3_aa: CASSMTGDVEQYF

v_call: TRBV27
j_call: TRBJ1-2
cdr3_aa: CASRMGQGAGGYTF

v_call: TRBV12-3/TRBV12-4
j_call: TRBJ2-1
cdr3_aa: CASSSSLPGLAGNEQFF

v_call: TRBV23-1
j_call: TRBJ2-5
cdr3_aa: CASSQWATPQPETQYF

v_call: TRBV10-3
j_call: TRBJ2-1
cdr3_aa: CAITRDSYNEQFF

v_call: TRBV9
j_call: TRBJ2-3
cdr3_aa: CASSGGLAGTDTQYF

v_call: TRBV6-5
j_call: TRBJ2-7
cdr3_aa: CASSRVPHEQYF

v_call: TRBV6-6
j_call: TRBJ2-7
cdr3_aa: CALGRTGNYEQYF

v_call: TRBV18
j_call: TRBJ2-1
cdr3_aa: CASSAGTSTYNEQFF

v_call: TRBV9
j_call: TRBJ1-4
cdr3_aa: CASSAGTAFNEKLFF

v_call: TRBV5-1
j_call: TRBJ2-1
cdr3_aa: CASRGAGGPSNEQFF

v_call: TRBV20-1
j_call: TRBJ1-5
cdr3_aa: CSVRGLGNQPQHF

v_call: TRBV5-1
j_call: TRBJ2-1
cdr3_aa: CASSLGGRAYGEQFF

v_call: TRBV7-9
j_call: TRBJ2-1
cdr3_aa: CASSRTDTSGKDNEQFF

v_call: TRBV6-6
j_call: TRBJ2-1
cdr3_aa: CASSLDRVNEQFF

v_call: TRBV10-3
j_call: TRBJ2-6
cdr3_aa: CAISGGDGANVLTF

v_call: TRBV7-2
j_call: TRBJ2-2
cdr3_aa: CASSLFGSRTGTGELFF

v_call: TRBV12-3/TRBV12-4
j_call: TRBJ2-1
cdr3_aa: CASSPLGTSLYDEQFF

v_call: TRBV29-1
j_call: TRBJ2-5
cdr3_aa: CSVVVGLLRDQETQYF

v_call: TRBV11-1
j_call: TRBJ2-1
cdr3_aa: CASSFPRLLAGTYNEQFF

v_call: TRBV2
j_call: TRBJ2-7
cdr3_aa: CASGQTSGSAYEQYF

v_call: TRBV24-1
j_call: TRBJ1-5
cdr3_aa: CATSDRTVSNQPQHF

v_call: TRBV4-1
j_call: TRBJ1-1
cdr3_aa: CASSLGGVAFF

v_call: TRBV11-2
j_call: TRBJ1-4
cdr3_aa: CASSLGRGQGPHRYEEKLFF

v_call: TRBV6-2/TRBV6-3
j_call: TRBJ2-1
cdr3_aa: CASSYSGSSSYNEQFF

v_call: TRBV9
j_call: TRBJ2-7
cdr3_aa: CASSANPGGNEQYF

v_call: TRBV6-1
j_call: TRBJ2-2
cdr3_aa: CAIGPGASVSGELFF

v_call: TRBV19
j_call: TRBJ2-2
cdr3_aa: CASSPRARAGELFF

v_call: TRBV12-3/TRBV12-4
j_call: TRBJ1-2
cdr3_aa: CASSWAGVNYGYTF